The next 30 T cell receptor beta chains were all read from a single sample in a study of T cell responses to AZD1222 COVID-19 vaccine. Produced via immunoSEQ multiplex PCR; TCRdb's table is partial and in-frame only. Among about 170,000 clones, roughly 92% were seen once, and the ten largest hold over 1.5%. Sample: peripheral blood, taken on day 0 of AZD1222 vaccination. These receptors were taken from an adult in good health.

This chain uses TRBV5-1 with TRBJ1-6; D possibly corresponds to TRBD1 (5 bases). This CDR3 contains 14 residues. V gave up 4 bases and J gave up 5 bases, with 10 bases separating them. CDR1 is SGHRS and CDR2 is YFSETQ in the germline V gene. In DNA form, the CDR3 reads TGCGCCAGCAGCAGGGGAGCTGATAATTCACCCCTCCACTTT. It codes for CASSRGADNSPLHF.

This chain links TRBV6-1 with TRBJ1-5; 10 bases map to TRBD1. CDR3 length: 20 amino acids. Trimming took 3 bases from V and 2 from J; bases not matched to a gene: 16. CDR1 MNHNS and CDR2 SASEGT come from the germline V gene. The CDR3 region is CASSDYGRTGGPLGNQPQHF. The CDR3, as DNA: TGTGCCAGCAGTGATTACGGCAGGACAGGGGGGCCCCTCGGCAATCAGCCCCAGCATTTT.

The chain links TRBV2 to TRBJ1-5; TRBD1 aligns across 9 bases. V shed 4 bases and J 2 bases; nucleotides not matched to a gene: 3. The V gene's germline CDR1 is SNHLY and CDR2 FYNNEI. The CDR3 covers 15 residues. The CDR3 spells CASSAGQGGNQPQHF. As DNA, the CDR3 is TGTGCCAGCAGTGCGGGACAGGGAGGCAATCAGCCCCAGCATTTT. Together with reference TRBV2 and TRBJ1-5, the CDR3 gives the full variable domain: EPEVTQTPSHQVTQMGQEVILRCVPISNHLYFYWYRQILGQKVEFLVSFYNNEISEKSEIFDDQFSVERPDGSNFTLKIRSTKLEDSAMYFCASSAGQGGNQPQHFGDGTRLSIL.

This rearrangement joins TRBV12-3 or TRBV12-4 to TRBJ1-2, with unresolved D. The CDR3 contains 12 residues. V gave up 3 bases and J gave up 6 bases, with 8 bases separating them. The CDR3 loop reads CASSFTRNGYTF. In DNA, the CDR3 is TGTGCCAGCAGTTTCACCCGTAATGGCTACACCTTC.

The gene calls are TRBV29-1 and TRBJ2-1, with D possibly TRBD1 on 5 matching bases. In germline, CDR1 is SQVTM, CDR2 ANQGSEA. The CDR3 length is 16 residues. V shed 2 bases and J shed 2 bases, with 16 bases lying between them. The CDR3 sequence: CSVELGQGPTYNEQFF. The CDR3 bases are TGCAGCGTTGAATTGGGCCAGGGCCCTACCTACAATGAGCAGTTCTTC.

This clone was recorded only once. V is TRBV10-2 and J is TRBJ1-1; no reliable D call. Trimming removed 10 bases at V and 3 bases at J, with 15 bases between. Germline V gene lookup returns CDR1 WSHSY and CDR2 SAAADI. The CDR3 is made up of 13 amino acids. The CDR3 sequence: CATTPGRHTEAFF. Written as DNA, the CDR3 is TGCGCCACCACCCCCGGGAGGCACACTGAAGCTTTCTTT.

The genes are TRBV5-1 and TRBJ1-1, with no clear D. V dropped 1 base and J dropped 4 bases, with 11 bases sitting between them. Germline V gene sequence: CDR1 SGHRS, CDR2 YFSETQ. CDR3 size: 14 residues. The DNA of the CDR3 is TGCGCCAGCAGCTTGTTCGCTGTGAGCACTGAAGCTTTCTTT. It translates to CASSLFAVSTEAFF.

The rearrangement uses TRBV6-2 or TRBV6-3 and TRBJ2-1, with 10 bases fitting TRBD2. V trimming: 0 bases; J trimming: 4 bases; junction bases outside the gene matches: 0. CDR1 and CDR2 from the germline V gene are MNHEY and SVGEGT. The CDR3 contains 15 residues. In nucleotides, the CDR3 is TGTGCCAGCAGTTACTCACTAGCGGGGTACAATGAGCAGTTCTTC. Protein: CASSYSLAGYNEQFF.

The chain has TRBV19 and TRBJ2-1; 13 nucleotides agree with TRBD2. V trimming: 5 bases; J trimming: 5 bases; junction bases outside the gene matches: 6. Germline V gene data show CDR1 as LNHDA and CDR2 as SQIVND (reference sequence). This CDR3 is built from 16 residues. The CDR3 loop is CASSSPGLAGNNEQFF. The CDR3 DNA is TGTGCCAGTAGTTCCCCGGGACTAGCGGGGAACAATGAGCAGTTCTTC.

The gene calls are TRBV11-2 and TRBJ2-1; 7 nucleotides line up with TRBD1. From germline, CDR1 is SGHAT and CDR2 FQNNGV. This CDR3 is built from 14 residues. Trimming at V came to 0 bases and at J to 6 bases, leaving 2 bases not matched to a gene. The CDR3 DNA follows: TGTGCCAGCAGCTTAGAGCCAGGGGGCAATGAGCAGTTCTTC. Translated: CASSLEPGGNEQFF.

V and J are TRBV7-9 and TRBJ1-2, with 9 bases identical to TRBD1. Losses at the gene ends were 5 bases for V and 2 bases for J; bases not matched to a gene: 6. CDR1 is SEHNR and CDR2 is FQNEAQ in the germline V gene (reference sequence). The CDR3 has 15 amino acids. The CDR3 sequence is CASSDPGQGNYGYTF. In nucleotides, the CDR3 is TGTGCCAGCAGCGACCCCGGACAGGGGAACTATGGCTACACCTTC.

Only one count was recorded for this clone. The chain links TRBV9 to TRBJ1-3; D call uncertain. The V gene lost 5 bases and the J gene lost 0 bases, with 12 bases spanning the gap. Germline CDR1 SGDLS, CDR2 YYNGEE. This CDR3 is 15 amino acids long. As DNA, the CDR3 is TGTGCCAGCAGTCCGGACGGAAACTCTGGAAACACCATATATTTT. The encoded protein is CASSPDGNSGNTIYF.

The V and J genes are TRBV4-3 and TRBJ2-2; D ambiguous. V dropped 1 base and J dropped 4 bases, with 4 bases sitting between them. CDR1 is LGHNA, CDR2 YSLEER, per germline. The CDR3 covers 13 residues. The CDR3 spells CASSQVRTGELFF. DNA for the CDR3: TGCGCCAGCAGCCAAGTTCGCACCGGGGAGCTGTTTTTT.

The V and J genes are TRBV13 and TRBJ2-3; 10 bases map to TRBD2. The CDR3 has 15 residues. V lost 3 bases, J lost 4 bases, and 4 bases stayed unmatched. Germline assignment: CDR1 PRHDT and CDR2 FYEKMQ (reference sequence). For the CDR3, the DNA is TGTGCCAGCAGCTTTTCGACTAGCGGGCCAGATACGCAGTATTTT. It codes for CASSFSTSGPDTQYF.

The V call is TRBV7-3, the J call TRBJ2-1; tentatively, D is TRBD2 (7 bases). CDR3 length: 15 residues. V was trimmed by 3 bases and J by 7 bases, leaving 16 bases between them. The V gene's germline CDR1 is SGHTA and CDR2 FQGTGA. The CDR3 here is CASSLGGTRRNEQFF. The CDR3 DNA sequence: TGTGCCAGCAGCTTGGGGGGGACACGACGGAATGAGCAGTTCTTC.

The chain uses TRBV25-1 and TRBJ2-5; 10 positions agree with TRBD1. V shed 1 base, J shed 1 base, and the junction held 6 bases outside the gene matches. The germline CDR1 and CDR2 sequences are MGHDK and SYGVNS. CDR3 length equals 17 residues. CDR3 DNA: TGTGCCAGCAGTGAATTTCGACAGGGGGCGATCCAAGAGACCCAGTACTTC. It is translated as CASSEFRQGAIQETQYF.

The genes are TRBV3-1 (or the pseudogene TRBV3-2) and TRBJ2-1; 11 bases are shared with TRBD2. The V segment lost 3 bases and the J segment 8 bases; nucleotides outside the gene matches: 9. The CDR3 length is 16 residues. Germline values: CDR1 LGHDT, CDR2 YNNKEL (reference sequence). CDR3 in DNA: TGTGCCAGCAGCCAGGGTAGCGGGAGGGCCTGGGATGAGCAGTTCTTC. Encoded protein: CASSQGSGRAWDEQFF.

The chain recombines TRBV28 with TRBJ1-6; 7 bases fit TRBD1. Germline lookup yields CDR1 MDHEN and CDR2 SYDVKM. V trimming: 5 bases; J trimming: 0 bases; junction bases outside the gene matches: 10. There are 18 residues in the CDR3. The CDR3 spells CASSPDRAPSSYNSPLHF. CDR3 DNA: TGTGCCAGCAGTCCAGACAGGGCCCCGAGCTCCTATAATTCACCCCTCCACTTT.

The chain links TRBV6-6 to TRBJ1-6; TRBD1 aligns across 8 bases. Per germline, CDR1 MNHNY and CDR2 SVGAGI (reference sequence). The CDR3 totals 14 residues. The V and J ends lost 5 bases and 9 bases, in that order; junction bases with no gene match: 6. CDR3 sequence: CASSMTGVFSPLHF. In nucleotides, the CDR3 is TGTGCCAGCAGTATGACAGGGGTTTTTTCACCCCTCCACTTT.

V usage is TRBV14 and J usage is TRBJ2-1; D is unclear. The CDR3 is made up of 13 amino acids. The V gene lost 2 bases and the J gene lost 7 bases, with 9 bases spanning the gap. Germline CDR1 is SGHDN and CDR2 is FVKESK. The CDR3 loop reads CASSQLPRNEQFF. CDR3 bases: TGTGCCAGCAGCCAACTCCCGAGAAATGAGCAGTTCTTC.

The chain is built from TRBV9 and TRBJ1-3; D perhaps matches TRBD1 (6 bases). Germline assignment: CDR1 SGDLS and CDR2 YYNGEE. V lost 4 bases and J lost 2, with 16 bases in between. This CDR3 spans 16 amino acids. The CDR3 coding sequence is TGTGCCAGCAGCTCTCAGACAGGAACCGCTGGAAACACCATATATTTT. Translated: CASSSQTGTAGNTIYF.

The rearrangement uses TRBV18 and TRBJ2-7; D call uncertain. This CDR3 region has 13 residues. CDR1 and CDR2 (germline): KGHSH, LQKENI. The V end was cut by 2 bases, the J end by 4 bases, with 9 bases between. The CDR3 loop is CASSPGQYYEQYF. As DNA, the CDR3 is TGTGCCAGCTCACCAGGGCAGTATTACGAGCAGTACTTC.

The chain employs TRBV3-1 (or the pseudogene TRBV3-2) and TRBJ2-3; maybe TRBD1 (6 bases). The CDR3 totals 16 residues. Germline V gene sequence: CDR1 LGHDT, CDR2 YNNKEL (reference sequence). V dropped 0 bases and J dropped 6 bases, with 16 bases sitting between them. For the CDR3, the DNA is TGTGCCAGCAGCCAAGAGGGACACCGAGGATCGGATACGCAGTATTTT. Amino acid sequence: CASSQEGHRGSDTQYF.

V is TRBV19 and J is TRBJ1-2; D is perhaps TRBD1 (6 bases). This CDR3 has 16 residues. Germline V gene sequence: CDR1 LNHDA, CDR2 SQIVND (reference sequence). Between the trimmed V and J ends, which lost 7 bases and 3 bases, there was a span of 21 bases. CDR3 loop: CASTQSVGGNYYGYTF. The CDR3 nucleotides read TGTGCCAGTACCCAAAGCGTAGGGGGGAATTACTATGGCTACACCTTC.

The chain couples TRBV5-1 to TRBJ1-4; TRBD1 agrees at 9 bases. The ends lost 4 bases at V and 3 bases at J; junction bases unmatched: 7. The CDR3 length is 16 residues. Per the germline V gene, CDR1 is SGHRS and CDR2 is YFSETQ. The CDR3: CASSRGQGTANEKLFF. The CDR3 nucleotides are TGCGCCAGCAGCAGGGGACAGGGTACGGCTAATGAAAAACTGTTTTTT.

The genes are TRBV25-1 and TRBJ1-3; the D gene is possibly TRBD1 (5 bases). This CDR3 contains 18 residues. Germline assignment: CDR1 MGHDK and CDR2 SYGVNS. The V gene lost 0 bases and the J gene lost 4 bases, with 19 bases spanning the gap. The CDR3 bases are TGTGCCAGCAGTGAATATACGAGGGGCCCAGCATTCGGAAACACCATATATTTT. It encodes CASSEYTRGPAFGNTIYF.

The V call is TRBV5-4, the J call TRBJ2-7, with 9 nucleotides matching TRBD1. Trimming took 2 bases from V and 6 from J; bases not matched to a gene: 12. From germline, CDR1 is SGHNT and CDR2 YYREEE (reference sequence). The CDR3 extends over 16 amino acids. The CDR3 DNA reads as TGTGCCAGCAGCTTCGGGCGGAGGACAGGGGCAGGCGAGCAGTACTTC. Translating gives CASSFGRRTGAGEQYF.

This chain's CDR3 is CASSLGDAGNEQFF. Here the CDR3 DNA reads TGTGCCAGCAGCTTAGGAGACGCGGGGAATGAGCAGTTCTTC. V and J are TRBV11-3 and TRBJ2-1; a possible D gene is TRBD2 (6 bases). This CDR3 is 14 amino acids long. The germline V and J ends were trimmed by 1 base and 7 bases, with 11 bases remaining between them. The germline CDR1 and CDR2 sequences are SGHNT and YENEEA.

V and J are TRBV6-5 and TRBJ1-1; D might be TRBD1 (5 bases). This CDR3 comprises 13 residues. Trimming left V 4 bases short and J 1 base short, with 7 bases between. CDR1 is MNHEY and CDR2 is SVGAGI in the germline V gene. CDR3 loop: CASSFTGNTEAFF. CDR3 coding DNA: TGTGCCAGCAGTTTTACAGGGAACACTGAAGCTTTCTTT.

The chain has TRBV5-1 and TRBJ2-1; D uncertain. The CDR3 sequence is 14 residues long. The V gene's germline CDR1 is SGHRS and CDR2 YFSETQ. Trimming took 0 bases from V and 7 from J, leaving 11 bases between them. CDR3: CASSLAIKPNEQFF. In DNA form, the CDR3 reads TGCGCCAGCAGCTTGGCGATAAAGCCTAATGAGCAGTTCTTC.